Sequencing of this T cell receptor (beta chain) was carried out in a study of blood T cells in healthy people across ages. Each sample gave at least 7 million isolated PBMCs. Total RNA extracted from each sample amounted to at least 5.5 micrograms. This clonotype occurred a few times. As yet, its antigen is unknown. The CDR3 spans 14 residues. Per the germline V gene, CDR1 is MNHEY and CDR2 is SVGEGT. Broader study findings: A roughly linear fall in TCR beta diversity per million T cells was seen with increasing age. Across samples, TCR beta diversity tracked strongly with naive T cell percentage.

Combining a sample-barcoded 5' primer with a J-beta primer mix, a second PCR ran for roughly 6 to 12 cycles. TCRdb processed the 5' RACE reads anew with MiXCR; each CDR3 protein has one entry. This repertoire shows under 850,000 distinct CDR3 sequences, 35% to 40% found once; its top ten account for 10% to 15%. Sequencing input: blood. This sequence originates from a man aged 18 to 30 in good health. V is TRBV6-2 or TRBV6-3 and J is TRBJ2-4; D assignment may be TRBD1 or TRBD2 (5 bases each). The J call may be in error: the DNA end matches TRBJ2-7 better. The CDR3 spells CASSYSLGVDEQYF. CDR3 bases: TGTGCCAGCAGTTACTCTTTGGGGGTCGACGAGCAGTACTTC.